Following are 2 T cell receptor beta chains from one sample sequenced in a study of molecular identifiers for immune sequencing clone quantification. TCRdb re-called the PCR reads through MiXCR, storing one row per CDR3 protein. The sample lists over 600,000 distinct CDR3 sequences, about 20% occurring once. The sequencing input was naive CD8+ T cells from blood, with Jurkat cell RNA spiked in. Subset described: FACS-sorted CD8+CD4-CCR7+CD45RA+ naive T cells. Receptor source: a human donor in good health. Some libraries in this study had Jurkat cell RNA spiked in.

The V gene is TRBV9, the J gene TRBJ1-2; D not resolved. Germline V gene data show CDR1 as SGDLS and CDR2 as YYNGEE. Trimming removed 10 bases from V and 8 bases from J, with 21 bases in between. This CDR3 has 13 residues. The chain's CDR3 is CAGGVGPLLGYTF. The CDR3 DNA sequence: TGTGCCGGCGGCGTGGGCCCCCTCCTAGGCTACACCTTC.

This clonotype has ten or more counts. J is TRBJ1-4 and V is TRBV19; D call uncertain. Germline V lookup: CDR1 LNHDA, CDR2 SQIVND (reference sequence). This CDR3 has 16 amino acids. Trimming pared 3 bases from V and 5 bases from J, leaving 16 bases between. CDR3 sequence (DNA): TGTGCCAGTAGTATTGTGCAGACCCGGCGGAATGAAAAACTGTTTTTT. Its translation is CASSIVQTRRNEKLFF. Filled out from reference TRBV19 and TRBJ1-4, the complete variable domain reads DGGITQSPKYLFRKEGQNVTLSCEQNLNHDAMYWYRQDPGQGLRLIYYSQIVNDFQKGDIAEGYSVSREKKESFPLTVTSAQKNPTAFYLCASSIVQTRRNEKLFFGSGTQLSVL.